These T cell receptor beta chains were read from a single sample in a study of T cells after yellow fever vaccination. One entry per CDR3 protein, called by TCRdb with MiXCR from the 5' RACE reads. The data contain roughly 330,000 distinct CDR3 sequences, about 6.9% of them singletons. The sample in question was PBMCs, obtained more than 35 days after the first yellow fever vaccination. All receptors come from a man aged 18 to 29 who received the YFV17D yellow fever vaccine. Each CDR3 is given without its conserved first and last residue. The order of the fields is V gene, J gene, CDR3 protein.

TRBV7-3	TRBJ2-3	ASSSGTSAGTDTQY
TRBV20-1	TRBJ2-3	SARPGATDTQY
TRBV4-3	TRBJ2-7	ASSQDSSGYEQY
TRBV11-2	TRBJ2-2	ASSQSGYPGELF
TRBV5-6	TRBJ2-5	ASSLVTLLGGSQY
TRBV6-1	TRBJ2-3	ASSLSRGGTDTQY
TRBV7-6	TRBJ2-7	ASSLSGTGYEQY
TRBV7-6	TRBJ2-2	ASSLKRGTGQELF
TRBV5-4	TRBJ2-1	ASRPGTGSNEQF
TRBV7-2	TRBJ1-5	ASSLGQSSQPQH
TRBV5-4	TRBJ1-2	ASSLPGIKGYT
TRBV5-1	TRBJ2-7	ASSLGGAWAYEQY
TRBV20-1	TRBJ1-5	SAIQGRAQPQH
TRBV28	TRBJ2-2	ASSYLSGVEITGELF
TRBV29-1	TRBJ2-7	SVEGLAGGRRGHEQY
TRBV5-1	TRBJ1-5	ASSFRQGGLPQH
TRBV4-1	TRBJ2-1	ASSQDGRGRYNEQF
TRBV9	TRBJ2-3	ASSLRTGRGTDTQY
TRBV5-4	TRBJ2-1	ASSRQGPSYNEQF
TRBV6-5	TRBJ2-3	ASSYKVAGGPFADTQY
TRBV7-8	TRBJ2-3	ASSLDRAVTGRTDTQY
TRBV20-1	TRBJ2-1	SATTGGANEQF
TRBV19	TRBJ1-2	AGGAYGYT
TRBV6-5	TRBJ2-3	ASSYSSVGAATDTQY
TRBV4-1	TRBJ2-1	ASSRDSGARGALRQF
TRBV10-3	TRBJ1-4	AISPGQGNEKLF
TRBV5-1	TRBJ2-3	ASSLGGSSSTDTQY
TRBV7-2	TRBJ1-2	ASSLAGNYGYT
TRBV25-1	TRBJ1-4	ASSAKGRTNEKLF
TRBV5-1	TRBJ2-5	ASRQGPQETQY
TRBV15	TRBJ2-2	ATSRDRASGGAGELF
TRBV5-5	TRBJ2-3	ASSLAPVTRDTQY
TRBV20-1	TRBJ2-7	SARTGGYEQY
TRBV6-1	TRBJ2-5	ASRITSGGDETQY
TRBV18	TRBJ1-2	ASSPPGTEDYGYT